Shown below are 9 T cell receptor beta chains from a single sample sequenced in a study of cytomegalovirus exposure and HLA in healthy donors. PCR used 60 Vbeta primers and 13 Jbeta primers. The protocol was immunoSEQ multiplex PCR, while the TCRdb copy is restricted to in-frame clones and leaves out a portion. The sample features 100,000 to 150,000 clones, with 1.5% to 1.7% in its top ten. Specimen: PBMCs. The receptors were gathered from a woman between 40 and 50 years old in good health and CMV-seronegative.

About this clone: A junction end diverges from the germline sequence, so it may reflect a read error. J is TRBJ2-5 and V is TRBV19, with 8 nucleotides matching TRBD1. Germline V gene data show CDR1 as LNHDA and CDR2 as SQIVND (reference sequence). The CDR3 runs 14 residues. Written as DNA, the CDR3 is TGTGCCAGTAATGACAGGGGTTCGCAAGGGACCCAGTACTTC. Its protein product is CASNDRGSQGTQYF.

This rearrangement joins TRBV13 to TRBJ2-1; possibly TRBD2 for D (6 bases). There are 14 residues in the CDR3. Looked up from germline, CDR1 is PRHDT and CDR2 is FYEKMQ (reference sequence). Trimming took 4 bases from V and 3 from J, leaving 10 bases between them. The CDR3 DNA follows: TGTGCCAGCAGCTCCCGGCGGGGCTACAATGAGCAGTTCTTC. Its protein is CASSSRRGYNEQFF.

Points on this clone: This CDR3 is also generated by other DNA sequences in the sample. The chain has TRBV9 and TRBJ1-4; TRBD1 agrees at 7 bases. Germline-derived CDR1 and CDR2 are SGDLS and YYNGEE. V was pared by 0 bases and J by 4 bases, with 0 bases of the junction left unmatched. The CDR3 extends over 14 amino acids. CDR3 DNA: TGTGCCAGCAGCGTAGACAGGGGTAATGAAAAACTGTTTTTT. The encoded protein is CASSVDRGNEKLFF.

The chain joins TRBV2 to TRBJ1-1; 8 nucleotides align to TRBD1. J gave up 4 bases and V 2 bases, and 15 bases lay outside the gene matches. The CDR3 spans 18 residues. In germline, CDR1 is SNHLY, CDR2 FYNNEI. CDR3 in amino acids: CASSEKGQGPYPLTEAFF. The CDR3, as DNA: TGTGCCAGCAGTGAAAAAGGACAGGGCCCCTATCCACTCACTGAAGCTTTCTTT.

This chain uses TRBV5-6 with TRBJ2-3, with TRBD2 identical over 8 bases. Losses at the gene ends were 1 base for V and 3 bases for J; bases not matched to a gene: 4. The V gene's germline CDR1 is SGHDT and CDR2 YYEEEE. The CDR3 is made up of 15 amino acids. As DNA, the CDR3 is TGTGCCAGCAGCTTGCCGGGACTAGTAACAGATACGCAGTATTTT. It specifies CASSLPGLVTDTQYF.

The V call is TRBV4-2, the J call TRBJ1-2, with 9 bases matching TRBD1. The CDR3 consists of 16 residues. The germline V gene has CDR1 LGHNA and CDR2 YNFKEQ. J gave up 2 bases and V 2 bases, and 6 bases lay outside the gene matches. The CDR3 bases are TGTGCCAGCAGCCAATACCCGGGACAGGGCAACTATGGCTACACCTTC. Translation: CASSQYPGQGNYGYTF.

V usage is TRBV10-3 and J usage is TRBJ1-1; 7 bases match TRBD1. CDR3 size: 15 residues. Germline V gene sequence: CDR1 ENHRY, CDR2 SYGVKD. Losses at the gene ends were 2 bases for V and 3 bases for J; bases not matched to a gene: 6. CDR3 residues: CAISERRGVDTEAFF. Written as DNA, the CDR3 is TGTGCCATCAGTGAGCGCAGGGGGGTAGACACTGAAGCTTTCTTT.

The chain is built from TRBV6-4 and TRBJ2-1; D not resolved. Germline V lookup: CDR1 MRHNA, CDR2 SNTAGT. Between the trimmed V and J ends, which lost 2 bases and 10 bases, there was a span of 9 bases. The CDR3 is made up of 12 amino acids. CDR3 nucleotide sequence: TGTGCCAGCAGTGACCTTCGAGGAGAGCAGTTCTTC. Its translation is CASSDLRGEQFF.

The chain is built from TRBV6-6 and TRBJ1-1, with TRBD1 matching over 8 bases. The CDR3 contains 14 residues. Germline lookup yields CDR1 MNHNY and CDR2 SVGAGI (reference sequence). V gave up 5 bases and J gave up 5 bases; unmatched junction bases: 7. The CDR3 reads CASSPRTGLTEAFF. CDR3 bases: TGTGCCAGCAGTCCCAGGACAGGGTTGACTGAAGCTTTCTTT.